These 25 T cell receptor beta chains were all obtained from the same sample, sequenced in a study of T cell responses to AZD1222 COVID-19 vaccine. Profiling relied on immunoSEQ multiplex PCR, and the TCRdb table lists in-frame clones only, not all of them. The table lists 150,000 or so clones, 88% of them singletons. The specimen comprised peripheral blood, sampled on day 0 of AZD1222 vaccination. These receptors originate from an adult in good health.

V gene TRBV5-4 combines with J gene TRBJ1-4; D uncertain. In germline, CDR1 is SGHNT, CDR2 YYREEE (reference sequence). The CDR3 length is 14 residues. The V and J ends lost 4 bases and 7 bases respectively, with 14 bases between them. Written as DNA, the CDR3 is TGTGCCAGCAGCACCGACGCAGTGGGTGAAAAACTGTTTTTT. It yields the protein CASSTDAVGEKLFF. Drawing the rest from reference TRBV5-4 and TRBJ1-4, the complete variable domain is ETGVTQSPTHLIKTRGQQVTLRCSSQSGHNTVSWYQQALGQGPQFIFQYYREEENGRGNFPPRFSGLQFPNYSSELNVNALELDDSALYLCASSTDAVGEKLFFGSGTQLSVL.

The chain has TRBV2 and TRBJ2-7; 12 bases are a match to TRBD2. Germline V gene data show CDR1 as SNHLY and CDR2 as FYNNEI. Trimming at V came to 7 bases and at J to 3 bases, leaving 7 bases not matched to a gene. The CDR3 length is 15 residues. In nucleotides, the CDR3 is TGTGCCAGCAAGATAGAGGGACTAGCGGGCTACGAGCAGTACTTC. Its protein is CASKIEGLAGYEQYF.

CDR3 DNA sequence: TGTGCCAGCAGTTACCCACGAACAGTTAGCAATCAGCCCCAGCATTTT. Its protein is CASSYPRTVSNQPQHF. The chain uses TRBV6-5 and TRBJ1-5; D gene unclear. Trimming removed 2 bases at V and 0 bases at J, with 11 bases between. Per germline, CDR1 MNHEY and CDR2 SVGAGI. This CDR3 region has 16 residues.

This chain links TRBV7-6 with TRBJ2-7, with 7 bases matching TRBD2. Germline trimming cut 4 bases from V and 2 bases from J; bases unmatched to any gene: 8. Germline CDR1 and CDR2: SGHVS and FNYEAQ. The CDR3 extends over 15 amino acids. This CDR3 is CASSSSQRGTYEQYF. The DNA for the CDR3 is TGTGCCAGCAGCTCCAGCCAGCGGGGAACCTACGAGCAGTACTTC.

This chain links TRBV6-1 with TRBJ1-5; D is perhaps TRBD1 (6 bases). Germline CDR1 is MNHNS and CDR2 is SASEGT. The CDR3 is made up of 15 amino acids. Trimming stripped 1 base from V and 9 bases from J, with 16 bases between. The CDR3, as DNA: TGTGCCAGCAGTGAAGTAGGGGGAGGGGCTCGGCCCCAGCATTTT. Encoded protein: CASSEVGGGARPQHF.

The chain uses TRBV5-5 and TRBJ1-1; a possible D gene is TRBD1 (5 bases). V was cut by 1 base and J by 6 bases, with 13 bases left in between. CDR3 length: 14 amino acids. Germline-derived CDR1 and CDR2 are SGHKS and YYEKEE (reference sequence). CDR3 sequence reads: CASSLYPTAAEAFF. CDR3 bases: TGTGCCAGCAGCTTGTATCCGACAGCTGCTGAAGCTTTCTTT.

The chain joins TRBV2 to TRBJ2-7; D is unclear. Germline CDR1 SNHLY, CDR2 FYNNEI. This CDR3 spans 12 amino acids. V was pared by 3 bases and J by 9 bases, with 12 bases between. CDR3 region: CASSEGTVLQYF. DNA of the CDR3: TGTGCCAGCAGTGAGGGAACAGTTCTGCAGTACTTC.

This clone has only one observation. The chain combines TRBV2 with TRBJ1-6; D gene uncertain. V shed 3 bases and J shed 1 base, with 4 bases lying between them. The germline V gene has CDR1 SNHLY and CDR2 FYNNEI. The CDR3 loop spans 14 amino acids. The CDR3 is CASSDLSYNSPLHF. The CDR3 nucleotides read TGTGCCAGCAGTGATTTGTCCTATAATTCACCCCTCCACTTT.

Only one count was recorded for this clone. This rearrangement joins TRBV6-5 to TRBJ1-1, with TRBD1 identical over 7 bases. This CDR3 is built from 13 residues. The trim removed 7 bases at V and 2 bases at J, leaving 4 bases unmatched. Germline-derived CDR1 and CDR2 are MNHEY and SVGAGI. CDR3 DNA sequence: TGTGCCAGCAATGGACAGGCCAACACTGAAGCTTTCTTT. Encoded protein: CASNGQANTEAFF.

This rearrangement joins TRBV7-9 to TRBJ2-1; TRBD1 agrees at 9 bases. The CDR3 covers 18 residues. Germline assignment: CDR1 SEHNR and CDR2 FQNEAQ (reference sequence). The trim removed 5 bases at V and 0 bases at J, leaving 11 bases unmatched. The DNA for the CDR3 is TGTGCCAGCAGCCAACCCCCGGGACAGGGTGTCTCCTACAATGAGCAGTTCTTC. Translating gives CASSQPPGQGVSYNEQFF.

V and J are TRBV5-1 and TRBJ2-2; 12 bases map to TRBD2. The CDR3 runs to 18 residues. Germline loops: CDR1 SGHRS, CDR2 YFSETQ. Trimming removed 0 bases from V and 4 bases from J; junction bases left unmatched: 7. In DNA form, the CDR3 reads TGCGCCAGCAGCTTGGCCCCTAGCGGGGGGGCAGGCACCGGGGAGCTGTTTTTT. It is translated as CASSLAPSGGAGTGELFF.

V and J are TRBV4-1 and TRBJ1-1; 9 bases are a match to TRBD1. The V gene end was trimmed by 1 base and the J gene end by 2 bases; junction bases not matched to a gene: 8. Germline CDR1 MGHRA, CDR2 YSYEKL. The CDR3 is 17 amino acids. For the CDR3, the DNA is TGCGCCAGCAGCCAAGCCACCGGGACAGGGCTCAACACTGAAGCTTTCTTT. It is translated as CASSQATGTGLNTEAFF.

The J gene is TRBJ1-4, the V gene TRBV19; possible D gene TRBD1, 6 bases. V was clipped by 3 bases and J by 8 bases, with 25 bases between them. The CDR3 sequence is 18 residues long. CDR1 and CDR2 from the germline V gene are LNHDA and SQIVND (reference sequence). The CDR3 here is CASSMGAWGNGENEKLFF. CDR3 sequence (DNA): TGTGCCAGTAGTATGGGGGCGTGGGGAAACGGGGAAAACGAAAAACTGTTTTTT.

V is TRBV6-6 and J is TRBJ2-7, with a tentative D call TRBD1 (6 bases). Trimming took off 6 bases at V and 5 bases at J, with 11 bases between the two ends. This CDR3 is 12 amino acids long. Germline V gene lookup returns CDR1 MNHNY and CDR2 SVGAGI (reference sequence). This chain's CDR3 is CASRQQGNEQYF. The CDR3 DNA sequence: TGTGCCAGCAGACAACAGGGCAACGAGCAGTACTTC.

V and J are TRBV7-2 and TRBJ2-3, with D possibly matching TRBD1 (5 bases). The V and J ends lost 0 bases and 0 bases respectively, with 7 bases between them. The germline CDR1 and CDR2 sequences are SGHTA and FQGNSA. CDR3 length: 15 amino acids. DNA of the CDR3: TGTGCCAGCAGCTTAGCACAGGTCAGCACAGATACGCAGTATTTT. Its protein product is CASSLAQVSTDTQYF.

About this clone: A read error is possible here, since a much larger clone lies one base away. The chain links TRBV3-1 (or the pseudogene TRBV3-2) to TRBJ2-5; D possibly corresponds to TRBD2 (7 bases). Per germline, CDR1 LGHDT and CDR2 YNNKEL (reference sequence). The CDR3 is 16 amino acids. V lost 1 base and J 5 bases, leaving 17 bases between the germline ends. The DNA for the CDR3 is TGTGCCAGCAGCCAAGTTGTTGACGGGGGGCAGGAGACCCAGTACTTC. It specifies CASSQVVDGGQETQYF.

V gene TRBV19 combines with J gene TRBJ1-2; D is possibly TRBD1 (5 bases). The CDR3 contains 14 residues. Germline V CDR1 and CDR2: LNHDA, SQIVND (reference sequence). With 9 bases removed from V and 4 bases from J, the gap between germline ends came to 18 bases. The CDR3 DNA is TGTGCCAGCAAGATGTTGGGGGGACTCTATGGCTACACCTTC. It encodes CASKMLGGLYGYTF.

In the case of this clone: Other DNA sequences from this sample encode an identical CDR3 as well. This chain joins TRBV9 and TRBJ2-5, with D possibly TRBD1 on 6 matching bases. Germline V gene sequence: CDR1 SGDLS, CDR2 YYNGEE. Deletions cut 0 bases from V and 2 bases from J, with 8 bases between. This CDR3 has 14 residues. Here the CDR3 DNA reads TGTGCCAGCAGCGTAGGGACAGTTCAAGAGACCCAGTACTTC. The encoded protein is CASSVGTVQETQYF.

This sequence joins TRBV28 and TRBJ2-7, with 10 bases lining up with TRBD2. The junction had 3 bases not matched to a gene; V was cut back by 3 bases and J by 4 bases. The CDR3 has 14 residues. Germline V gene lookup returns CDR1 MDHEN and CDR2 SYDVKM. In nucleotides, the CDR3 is TGTGCCAGCAGTTTTGGGACTAGCGCATACGAGCAGTACTTC. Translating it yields CASSFGTSAYEQYF.

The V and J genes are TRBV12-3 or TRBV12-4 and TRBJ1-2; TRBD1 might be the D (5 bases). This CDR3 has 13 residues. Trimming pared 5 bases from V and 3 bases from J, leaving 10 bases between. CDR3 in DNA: TGTGCCAGCAGTACCCAGGGTGACTATGGCTACACCTTC. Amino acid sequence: CASSTQGDYGYTF.

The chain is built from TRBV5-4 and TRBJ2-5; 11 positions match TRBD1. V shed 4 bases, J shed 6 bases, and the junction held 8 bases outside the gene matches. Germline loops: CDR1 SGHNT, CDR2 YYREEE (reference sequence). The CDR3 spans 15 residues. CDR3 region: CASSGFRDRGKTQYF. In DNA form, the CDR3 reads TGTGCCAGCAGCGGGTTCCGGGACAGGGGGAAGACCCAGTACTTC.

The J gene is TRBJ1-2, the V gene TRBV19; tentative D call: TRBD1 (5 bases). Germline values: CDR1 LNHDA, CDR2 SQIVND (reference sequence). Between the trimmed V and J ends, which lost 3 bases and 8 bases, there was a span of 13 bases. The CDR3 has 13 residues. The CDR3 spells CASSIGQGSGYTF. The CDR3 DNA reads TGTGCCAGTAGTATTGGGCAGGGAAGCGGCTACACCTTC.

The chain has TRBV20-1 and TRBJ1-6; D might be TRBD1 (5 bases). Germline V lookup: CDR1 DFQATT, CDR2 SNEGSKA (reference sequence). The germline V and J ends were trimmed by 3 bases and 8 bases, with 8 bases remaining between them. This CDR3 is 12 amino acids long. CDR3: CSASSGDSPLHF. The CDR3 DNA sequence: TGCAGTGCTAGTTCGGGGGATTCACCCCTCCACTTT.

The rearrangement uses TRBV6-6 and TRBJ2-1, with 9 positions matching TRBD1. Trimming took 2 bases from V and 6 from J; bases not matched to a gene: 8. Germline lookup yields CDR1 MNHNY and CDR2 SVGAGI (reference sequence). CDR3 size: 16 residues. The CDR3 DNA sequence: TGTGCCAGCAGTTACGGAAGGGACAGGGTCTCCAATGAGCAGTTCTTC. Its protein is CASSYGRDRVSNEQFF.

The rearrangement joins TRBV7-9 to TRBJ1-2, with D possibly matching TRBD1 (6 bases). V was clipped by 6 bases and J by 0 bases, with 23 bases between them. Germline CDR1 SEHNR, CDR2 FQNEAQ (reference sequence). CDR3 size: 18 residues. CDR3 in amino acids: CASRPRGPGATANYGYTF. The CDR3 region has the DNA TGTGCCAGCAGGCCCCGCGGTCCAGGGGCAACGGCTAACTATGGCTACACCTTC.